The 30 T cell receptor beta chains listed next were all sequenced from one sample in a study of blood T cell repertoires in COVID-19. Some clones are missing from TCRdb's copy, which holds only in-frame ones; the method was immunoSEQ multiplex PCR. The table records about 80,000 clones, approximately 88% of them present only once. The sequencing sample was made of peripheral blood. The receptor source for this set is an elderly woman with acute or convalescent COVID-19.

This chain uses TRBV27 with TRBJ1-6; D perhaps matches TRBD1 (6 bases). With 0 bases removed from V and 4 bases from J, the gap between germline ends came to 7 bases. The CDR3 totals 15 residues. Germline V gives CDR1 MNHEY, CDR2 SMNVEV (reference sequence). In nucleotides, the CDR3 is TGTGCCAGCAGTTTATCTAGGGGGTATAATTCACCCCTCCACTTT. This gives the protein CASSLSRGYNSPLHF.

This clone was seen only a few times. The chain is built from TRBV7-2 and TRBJ1-6; D gene unclear. The V gene's germline CDR1 is SGHTA and CDR2 FQGNSA. The V gene lost 1 base and the J gene lost 7 bases, with 11 bases spanning the gap. The CDR3 spans 15 residues. This chain's CDR3 is CASSLDSGRNSPLHF. The CDR3 bases are TGTGCCAGCAGCTTAGACAGCGGTAGGAATTCACCCCTCCACTTT.

The V and J genes are TRBV10-1 and TRBJ2-1; 13 bases agree with TRBD2. CDR3 size: 17 residues. The J segment lost 8 bases and the V segment lost 5 bases, leaving 12 bases of the junction unmatched. Germline V gives CDR1 WNHNN, CDR2 SYGVQD (reference sequence). CDR3 in amino acids: CASSLNGLAGVRDEQFF. The CDR3 nucleotides read TGCGCCAGCAGTCTAAACGGACTAGCGGGAGTTCGCGATGAGCAGTTCTTC.

The chain employs TRBV19 and TRBJ2-2; D may be TRBD2 (6 bases). V was shortened by 5 bases and J by 4 bases, with 23 bases between the two germline ends. The germline gives CDR1 LNHDA, CDR2 SQIVND (reference sequence). There are 18 residues in the CDR3. CDR3 in DNA: TGTGCCAGTAGTGCGACGGGAGCCACCTCTCGTATCACCGGGGAGCTGTTTTTT. Its protein product is CASSATGATSRITGELFF.

The sample holds one count of this clone. This chain uses TRBV6-5 with TRBJ2-7; D might be TRBD1 (6 bases). The CDR3 is 14 residues long. Germline-derived CDR1 and CDR2 are MNHEY and SVGAGI. V was pared by 6 bases and J by 3 bases, with 15 bases between. The CDR3 protein is CASRGRGYGYEQYF. CDR3 nucleotide sequence: TGTGCCAGCAGGGGAAGGGGGTATGGCTACGAGCAGTACTTC.

This clone was found a few times. CDR3 sequence (DNA): TGTGCCAGCACCCGCCAGAGGGACTACGAGCAGTACTTC. It codes for CASTRQRDYEQYF. The chain joins TRBV2 to TRBJ2-7; tentative D call: TRBD2 (5 bases). There are 13 residues in the CDR3. The germline V and J ends were trimmed by 7 bases and 3 bases, with 13 bases remaining between them. CDR1 and CDR2 from the germline V gene are SNHLY and FYNNEI.

In its sample, this clone was seen a few times. The chain carries TRBV6-2 or TRBV6-3 and TRBJ2-5; 8 nucleotides match TRBD2. Germline V lookup: CDR1 MNHEY, CDR2 SVGEGT. The CDR3 is made up of 14 amino acids. After removal of 5 bases from V and 2 bases from J, the junction contained 4 bases not matched to a gene. The CDR3 nucleotides are TGTGCCAGCAGTCCCGGGACTAGACAAGAGACCCAGTACTTC. Its translation: CASSPGTRQETQYF.

V is TRBV6-5 and J is TRBJ1-3; D is perhaps TRBD1 (6 bases). V gave up 6 bases and J gave up 0 bases, with 9 bases separating them. The CDR3 totals 14 residues. Germline CDR1 MNHEY, CDR2 SVGAGI. CDR3 in amino acids: CASRETGSGNTIYF. The CDR3 DNA sequence: TGTGCCAGCAGGGAGACAGGCTCTGGAAACACCATATATTTT.

This clone has just one count. The chain joins TRBV6-5 to TRBJ1-6, with D tentatively TRBD1 (5 bases). Trimming removed 1 base from V and 8 bases from J, with 9 bases in between. There are 14 residues in the CDR3. Germline lookup yields CDR1 MNHEY and CDR2 SVGAGI. The CDR3 DNA reads TGTGCCAGCAGTTACTTCCAGGGTGATTCACCCCTCCACTTT. Residues: CASSYFQGDSPLHF.

This clone was seen a single time. The chain is built from TRBV28 and TRBJ1-1; D unclear. Germline values: CDR1 MDHEN, CDR2 SYDVKM. The CDR3 loop spans 12 amino acids. The V and J ends lost 5 bases and 2 bases respectively, with 6 bases between them. The CDR3 is CASSVLNTEAFF. The CDR3 DNA reads as TGTGCCAGCAGTGTCCTTAACACTGAAGCTTTCTTT.

This clone occurred once. This chain links TRBV6-5 with TRBJ1-2; no definite D call. The germline CDR1 and CDR2 sequences are MNHEY and SVGAGI. V was cut by 6 bases and J by 4 bases, with 12 bases left in between. The CDR3 extends over 13 amino acids. Here the CDR3 reads CASRSEVSYGYTF. The DNA for the CDR3 is TGTGCCAGCAGATCAGAGGTTAGCTATGGCTACACCTTC.

A single count supports this clone. The chain is built from TRBV30 and TRBJ2-7; 9 bases are shared with TRBD1. The CDR3 totals 15 residues. The V and J ends lost 4 bases and 2 bases, in that order; junction bases with no gene match: 9. Germline values: CDR1 GTSNPN, CDR2 SVGIG (reference sequence). The CDR3 DNA follows: TGTGCCTGGACCCTTGTCGGGACAGGGACCTACGAGCAGTACTTC. It is translated as CAWTLVGTGTYEQYF.

V usage is TRBV6-5 and J usage is TRBJ1-5, with TRBD1 identical over 9 bases. The CDR3 contains 13 residues. The V gene's germline CDR1 is MNHEY and CDR2 SVGAGI. The V gene end was trimmed by 9 bases and the J gene end by 4 bases; junction bases not matched to a gene: 4. This CDR3 reads CASTGQGNQPQHF. CDR3 DNA: TGTGCCAGTACAGGACAGGGGAATCAGCCCCAGCATTTT.

This chain joins TRBV2 and TRBJ2-3, with a possible D match to TRBD1 (6 bases). Germline assignment: CDR1 SNHLY and CDR2 FYNNEI. CDR3 length: 13 amino acids. V lost 6 bases and J 3 bases, leaving 10 bases between the germline ends. This chain's CDR3 is CASRQGTTDTQYF. CDR3 nucleotide sequence: TGTGCCAGCAGACAGGGCACAACAGATACGCAGTATTTT.

In its sample, this clone was seen a few times. The rearrangement joins TRBV9 to TRBJ1-4, with 8 bases fitting TRBD1. V lost 3 bases, J lost 1 base, and 5 bases stayed unmatched. CDR1 is SGDLS, CDR2 YYNGEE, per germline. The CDR3 has 16 residues. This CDR3 is CASSDGTGRTNEKLFF. CDR3 nucleotides: TGTGCCAGCAGCGACGGGACAGGTCGAACTAATGAAAAACTGTTTTTT.

V is TRBV5-1 and J is TRBJ1-4; D remains unclear. CDR1 and CDR2 from the germline V gene are SGHRS and YFSETQ. This CDR3 is built from 13 residues. Trimming cost V 2 bases and J 7 bases, with 9 bases left between them. For the CDR3, the DNA is TGCGCCAGCAGCTTTAACTTCGGTGAAAAACTGTTTTTT. Translated: CASSFNFGEKLFF.

The genes are TRBV7-9 and TRBJ1-2; D gene uncertain. The V gene's germline CDR1 is SEHNR and CDR2 FQNEAQ (reference sequence). Trimming shortened V by 1 base and J by 5 bases, and 14 bases separated the two germline ends. The CDR3 runs to 15 residues. The CDR3 nucleotides are TGTGCCAGCAGCTTAGGTTGGGCGTTGCCTTATGGCTACACCTTC. Protein: CASSLGWALPYGYTF.

The chain joins TRBV3-1 (or the pseudogene TRBV3-2) to TRBJ2-1; no clear D. Trimming took off 4 bases at V and 7 bases at J, with 5 bases between the two ends. This CDR3 has 11 amino acids. Germline CDR1 LGHDT, CDR2 YNNKEL (reference sequence). The CDR3 nucleotides are TGTGCCAGCAGCCTTAAAAATGAGCAGTTCTTC. Translating it yields CASSLKNEQFF.

This clone was recorded only once. The J gene is TRBJ2-5, the V gene TRBV4-1, with D unclear. The ends were cut back, 0 bases at V and 5 bases at J, with 10 bases in the middle. Germline CDR1 and CDR2: MGHRA and YSYEKL. The CDR3 contains 14 residues. As DNA, the CDR3 is TGCGCCAGCAGCCAAGAGCTCACGCGGGAGACCCAGTACTTC. Translation: CASSQELTRETQYF.

The V gene is TRBV19, the J gene TRBJ1-3; D is possibly TRBD1 (5 bases). CDR3 length equals 14 residues. From germline, CDR1 is LNHDA and CDR2 SQIVND (reference sequence). Between the trimmed V and J ends, which lost 7 bases and 2 bases, there was a span of 12 bases. The CDR3, as DNA: TGTGCCAGTAAAGTCAGGGCCCCTGGAAACACCATATATTTT. Encoded protein: CASKVRAPGNTIYF.

This clone was recorded a few times. The chain's CDR3 is CASSAGLQETQYF. CDR3 nucleotide sequence: TGTGCCAGCTCCGCAGGGCTTCAAGAGACCCAGTACTTC. The chain links TRBV19 to TRBJ2-5; the D gene is possibly TRBD1 (5 bases). This CDR3 has 13 amino acids. V dropped 9 bases and J dropped 2 bases, with 13 bases sitting between them. In germline, CDR1 is LNHDA, CDR2 SQIVND (reference sequence).

V is TRBV7-8 and J is TRBJ2-1, with TRBD2 matching over 8 bases. V was pared by 6 bases and J by 9 bases, with 10 bases of the junction left unmatched. Germline CDR1 is SGHVS and CDR2 is FQNEAQ. This CDR3 is 14 amino acids long. The CDR3 is CASSNSRGGIEQFF. CDR3 nucleotide sequence: TGTGCCAGCAGTAATTCTCGGGGGGGAATTGAGCAGTTCTTC.

This clone showed up just once. V and J are TRBV16 and TRBJ2-6, with D possibly matching TRBD1 (6 bases). This CDR3 is 16 amino acids long. CDR1 is KGHSY, CDR2 FQNENV, per germline. V gave up 4 bases and J gave up 4 bases, with 14 bases separating them. This CDR3 reads CASSPSQGYGANVLTF. In nucleotides, the CDR3 is TGTGCCAGCAGCCCCTCGCAGGGGTACGGGGCCAACGTCCTGACTTTC.

This clone was counted between two and nine times. V and J are TRBV18 and TRBJ1-3; weak D call: TRBD1 (5 bases). From germline, CDR1 is KGHSH and CDR2 LQKENI. Trimming pared 3 bases from V and 2 bases from J, leaving 8 bases between. The CDR3 is made up of 14 amino acids. The CDR3 DNA reads TGTGCCAGCTCACCTTCGACAGCTGGAAACACCATATATTTT. Translated, it gives CASSPSTAGNTIYF.

The chain links TRBV19 to TRBJ1-3, with 8 bases aligning to TRBD1. CDR1 is LNHDA and CDR2 is SQIVND in the germline V gene (reference sequence). The length of the CDR3 is 15 residues. The trim removed 3 bases at V and 3 bases at J, leaving 4 bases unmatched. Here the CDR3 DNA reads TGTGCCAGTAGTATCGACAGGGGAAGTGGAAACACCATATATTTT. Its translation: CASSIDRGSGNTIYF.

The chain uses TRBV19 and TRBJ1-2; no clear D. The CDR3 length is 14 residues. The V gene's germline CDR1 is LNHDA and CDR2 SQIVND (reference sequence). Trimming took off 5 bases at V and 4 bases at J, with 14 bases between the two ends. The CDR3 sequence is CASSSLGQSYGYTF. CDR3 in DNA: TGTGCCAGTAGTTCTCTGGGCCAGAGCTATGGCTACACCTTC.

The chain couples TRBV9 to TRBJ1-4, with 8 positions matching TRBD1. With V trimmed by 9 bases and J by 0 bases, 7 bases remained unmatched. This CDR3 spans 15 amino acids. The germline V gene encodes CDR1 SGDLS and CDR2 YYNGEE. The CDR3 is CATSQTGATNEKLFF. The CDR3 DNA reads TGTGCCACCTCACAGACAGGGGCAACTAATGAAAAACTGTTTTTT.

This chain links TRBV30 with TRBJ1-1, with D possibly matching TRBD1 (5 bases). Germline lookup yields CDR1 GTSNPN and CDR2 SVGIG (reference sequence). This CDR3 contains 13 residues. Deletions cut 5 bases from V and 1 base from J, with 11 bases between. The chain's CDR3 is CAWEARENTEAFF. In nucleotides, the CDR3 is TGTGCCTGGGAGGCCAGGGAGAACACTGAAGCTTTCTTT.

The table lists this clone with a count of one. The chain couples TRBV6-2 or TRBV6-3 to TRBJ1-1, with D possibly TRBD1 on 6 matching bases. Deletions cut 0 bases from V and 7 bases from J, with 12 bases between. The CDR3 runs 14 residues. Looked up from germline, CDR1 is MNHEY and CDR2 is SVGEGT. CDR3 residues: CASSYSGTLNEAFF. The CDR3, as DNA: TGTGCCAGCAGTTACTCAGGGACACTTAATGAAGCTTTCTTT.

This chain uses TRBV4-1 with TRBJ2-7; 12 bases align to TRBD2. Unmatched junction bases numbered 16, after V lost 3 bases and J lost 4 bases. The CDR3 extends over 19 amino acids. Germline lookup yields CDR1 MGHRA and CDR2 YSYEKL. The CDR3 nucleotides read TGCGCCAGCAGCCACCCAATACAGACTAGCGGGAGATTAGGATACGAGCAGTACTTC. Residues: CASSHPIQTSGRLGYEQYF.